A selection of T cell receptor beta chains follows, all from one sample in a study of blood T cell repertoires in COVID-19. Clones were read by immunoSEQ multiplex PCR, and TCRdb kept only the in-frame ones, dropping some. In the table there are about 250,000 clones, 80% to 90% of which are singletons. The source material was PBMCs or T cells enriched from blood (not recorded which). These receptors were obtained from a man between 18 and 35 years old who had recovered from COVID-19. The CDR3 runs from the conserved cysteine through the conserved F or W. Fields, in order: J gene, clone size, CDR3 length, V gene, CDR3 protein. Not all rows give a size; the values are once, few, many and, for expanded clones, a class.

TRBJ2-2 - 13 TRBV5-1 CASSFDRTGELFF
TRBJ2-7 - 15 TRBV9 CASSEGTGVPYEQYF
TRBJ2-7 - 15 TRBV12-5 CASGLGGTSGYEQYF
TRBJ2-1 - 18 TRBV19 CASSIILATDLPDNEQFF
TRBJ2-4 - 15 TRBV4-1 CASSLGLIYESIQYF
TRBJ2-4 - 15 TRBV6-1 CASSEEGTGGNIQYF
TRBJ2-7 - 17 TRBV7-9 CASSPIAGAGYIYEQYF
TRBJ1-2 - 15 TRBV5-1 CASSPTGIRGYGYTF
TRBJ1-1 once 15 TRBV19 CASSIDKRAGGEAFF
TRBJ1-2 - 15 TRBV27 CASSLFQGASYGYTF
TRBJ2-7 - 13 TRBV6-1 CASSEVQGTEQYF
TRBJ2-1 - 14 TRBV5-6 CASSGTSGRYEQFF